This TCR beta chain stems from a study of cytomegalovirus exposure and HLA in healthy donors. Points from the study as a whole: Highly shared variants forming one cluster were likely a sequencing artifact. A classifier reportedly called cytomegalovirus status with high sensitivity and specificity.

V was shortened by 1 base and J by 0 bases, with 16 bases between the two germline ends. CDR3 length equals 18 residues. Germline V CDR1 and CDR2: MGHRA, YSYEKL. PCR primers comprised 60 Vbeta and 13 Jbeta primers. Only in-frame clones appear in the TCRdb table, and some are missing; sequencing was by immunoSEQ multiplex PCR. Of 130,000 to 150,000 clones listed, roughly 80% are singletons. This clone was seen a few times. The antigen is undetermined. The rearrangement links TRBV4-1 to TRBJ2-1, with TRBD1 as a possible D gene (6 bases). Sequenced sample: PBMCs. This sequence originates from a female donor in good health and CMV-seronegative. CDR3 residues: CASSQVDFTGFSYNEQFF. DNA of the CDR3: TGCGCCAGCAGCCAAGTGGACTTCACAGGGTTCTCCTACAATGAGCAGTTCTTC.